The 24 T cell receptor beta chains reported below all come from one sample, sequenced in a study of CD8 T cells in ankylosing spondylitis. The antigens of these receptors remain unknown. TCRdb processed the 5' RACE reads anew with MiXCR; each CDR3 protein has one entry. Altogether 700,000 to 1,000,000 distinct CDR3 sequences are present, about 12% being singletons, with the ten largest covering 0.45% to 0.6%. Notes on the study in general: In ankylosing spondylitis blood, a motif of about eight highly homologous TCR beta variants appeared characteristic.

The sequenced material came from blood, either unsorted or a sorted T cell fraction (not recorded which). These receptors came from a male donor with ankylosing spondylitis.

The chain combines TRBV7-2 with TRBJ2-6; D call uncertain. Trimming left V 2 bases short and J 0 bases short, with 11 bases between. CDR1 is SGHTA, CDR2 FQGNSA, per germline. This CDR3 has 17 amino acids. As DNA, the CDR3 is TGTGCCAGCAGCTTATTGGTCTACCTCTCTGGGGCCAACGTCCTGACTTTC. It codes for CASSLLVYLSGANVLTF.

The gene calls are TRBV10-3 and TRBJ1-6; D gene unclear. There are 15 residues in the CDR3. Per the germline V gene, CDR1 is ENHRY and CDR2 is SYGVKD. The V end lost 1 base, the J end lost 9 bases, and 13 bases lay between the germline ends. This chain's CDR3 is CAISELGFSSSPLHF. The CDR3 region has the DNA TGTGCCATCAGTGAGTTAGGGTTTAGTAGTTCACCCCTCCACTTT.

This clonotype has more than one count but fewer than ten. The J gene is TRBJ1-1, the V gene TRBV6-5; possible D gene TRBD1, 5 bases. Trimming shortened V by 2 bases and J by 3 bases, and 13 bases separated the two germline ends. Germline V gives CDR1 MNHEY, CDR2 SVGAGI. The CDR3 runs to 15 residues. The CDR3 nucleotides are TGTGCCAGCAGTTACAACGCGGGGGAGGACACTGAAGCTTTCTTT. Its translation: CASSYNAGEDTEAFF.

This clonotype was observed a few times. The chain uses TRBV6-5 and TRBJ1-2, with D unclear. CDR3 length: 11 residues. Trimming removed 10 bases from V and 8 bases from J, with 14 bases in between. CDR1 is MNHEY, CDR2 SVGAGI, per germline. In nucleotides, the CDR3 is TGTGCCACCGGAGGCTCCCGGGGCTACACCTTC. It is translated as CATGGSRGYTF.

The gene calls are TRBV7-2 and TRBJ1-5; possible D gene TRBD1, 5 bases. The CDR3 contains 15 residues. Germline V gives CDR1 SGHTA, CDR2 FQGNSA. V gave up 5 bases and J gave up 2 bases, with 13 bases separating them. Written as DNA, the CDR3 is TGTGCCAGCAGCCCGACCCCCAGGGGCAATCAGCCCCAGCATTTT. The encoded protein is CASSPTPRGNQPQHF.

The chain employs TRBV4-1 and TRBJ2-1, with D perhaps matching TRBD2 (6 bases). CDR1 is MGHRA and CDR2 is YSYEKL in the germline V gene. This CDR3 region has 15 residues. V lost 3 bases and J lost 0, with 9 bases in between. The CDR3 spells CASSHSGVSYNEQFF. The CDR3 DNA sequence: TGCGCCAGCAGCCATAGCGGCGTCTCCTACAATGAGCAGTTCTTC.

The gene calls are TRBV7-3 and TRBJ2-3, with D possibly TRBD2 on 7 matching bases. V dropped 5 bases and J dropped 10 bases, with 19 bases sitting between them. From germline, CDR1 is SGHTA and CDR2 FQGTGA. This CDR3 has 14 residues. The CDR3 DNA is TGTGCCAGCAGCGGGGAGGGGGGGCTCCGCCCGCAGTATTTT. Amino acids: CASSGEGGLRPQYF.

This clonotype was seen more than once but under ten times. The chain links TRBV27 to TRBJ2-5, with D uncertain. CDR1 and CDR2 from the germline V gene are MNHEY and SMNVEV (reference sequence). The CDR3 has 13 amino acids. Trimming pared 4 bases from V and 1 base from J, leaving 7 bases between. The CDR3 is CASSSLSQETQYF. CDR3 coding DNA: TGTGCCAGCAGTTCGCTATCCCAAGAGACCCAGTACTTC.

The V gene is TRBV11-3, the J gene TRBJ2-1; 7 bases line up with TRBD2. This CDR3 comprises 14 residues. The germline V gene encodes CDR1 SGHNT and CDR2 YENEEA. With 5 bases clipped from V and 8 bases from J, the junction kept 9 bases outside the gene matches. This CDR3 reads CASSHTSRGDEQFF. CDR3 DNA: TGTGCCAGCAGCCATACTAGCCGGGGGGATGAGCAGTTCTTC.

CDR3 sequence (DNA): TGTGCCAGCAGCGCGGGACCGGGACAGACACAAAACATTCAGTACTTC. Encoded protein: CASSAGPGQTQNIQYF. V and J are TRBV9 and TRBJ2-4; 7 bases are a match to TRBD1. The ends lost 3 bases at V and 5 bases at J; junction bases unmatched: 11. The CDR3 spans 16 residues. Germline values: CDR1 SGDLS, CDR2 YYNGEE.

The sample holds a few counts of this clonotype. The chain combines TRBV6-1 with TRBJ2-6, with 9 bases matching TRBD1. This CDR3 spans 18 amino acids. Germline V gene lookup returns CDR1 MNHNS and CDR2 SASEGT. Trimming took 6 bases from V and 1 from J; bases not matched to a gene: 10. The CDR3 nucleotides read TGTGCCAGCAGCCAACCGGGACAGGGTGCATCTGGGGCCAACGTCCTGACTTTC. Its translation is CASSQPGQGASGANVLTF.

This clonotype was seen more than once but under ten times. The chain couples TRBV12-3 or TRBV12-4 to TRBJ2-5, with TRBD2 identical over 7 bases. The CDR3 runs to 15 residues. V shed 6 bases and J 2 bases; nucleotides not matched to a gene: 9. The CDR3 reads CASSTLAIGQETQYF. CDR3 in DNA: TGTGCCAGCAGCACACTAGCGATCGGGCAAGAGACCCAGTACTTC.

The chain recombines TRBV18 with TRBJ2-3, with a possible D match to TRBD1 (5 bases). CDR3 size: 14 residues. CDR1 and CDR2 from the germline V gene are KGHSH and LQKENI. V lost 3 bases, J lost 4 bases, and 11 bases lay in between. CDR3 region: CASSPGQAPDTQYF. For the CDR3, the DNA is TGTGCCAGCTCACCGGGGCAGGCCCCAGATACGCAGTATTTT.

This clonotype was picked up one time. Given the absence of the conserved phenylalanine or tryptophan at the CDR3 end, a read error is likely. This rearrangement joins TRBV20-1 to TRBJ2-1; D unclear. This CDR3 has 12 amino acids. The V end was cut by 4 bases, the J end by 4 bases, with 8 bases between. In germline, CDR1 is DFQATT, CDR2 SNEGSKA (reference sequence). CDR3 sequence: CSAKLGYNEQFL. CDR3 coding DNA: TGCAGTGCTAAACTTGGGTACAATGAGCAGTTCCTC.

This clonotype occurred many times. The J gene is TRBJ1-1, the V gene TRBV20-1; 7 bases are a match to TRBD1. Losses at the gene ends were 2 bases for V and 5 bases for J; bases not matched to a gene: 11. This CDR3 has 15 amino acids. Germline CDR1 and CDR2: DFQATT and SNEGSKA (reference sequence). CDR3 DNA sequence: TGCAGTGCTAGACCTACGGACAGGTTGAGGACTGAAGCTTTCTTT. It codes for CSARPTDRLRTEAFF.

This clonotype was recorded a few times. This rearrangement joins TRBV7-2 to TRBJ1-2, with a tentative D call TRBD1 (5 bases). There are 16 residues in the CDR3. V lost 2 bases, J lost 8 bases, and 21 bases lay in between. Germline V gene lookup returns CDR1 SGHTA and CDR2 FQGNSA. The CDR3: CASSLTPGFDLGGYTF. The CDR3 nucleotides read TGTGCCAGCAGCTTAACACCAGGGTTCGACTTGGGCGGCTACACCTTC.

There are a few counts of this clonotype. This chain uses TRBV5-6 with TRBJ2-7; D might be TRBD2 (5 bases). This CDR3 has 15 residues. Germline values: CDR1 SGHDT, CDR2 YYEEEE. The ends were cut back, 2 bases at V and 2 bases at J, with 14 bases in the middle. CDR3 in amino acids: CASSFEGSVAYEQYF. CDR3 in DNA: TGTGCCAGCAGCTTCGAGGGAAGTGTGGCCTACGAGCAGTACTTC.

The rearrangement uses TRBV7-2 and TRBJ2-3; the D is unclear. The germline CDR1 and CDR2 sequences are SGHTA and FQGNSA. V was shortened by 5 bases and J by 7 bases, with 13 bases between the two germline ends. The CDR3 has 13 residues. In nucleotides, the CDR3 is TGTGCCAGCAGCCTATTGGGGATTTATACGCAGTATTTT. The encoded protein is CASSLLGIYTQYF.

This clonotype was seen only a few times. The chain carries TRBV7-8 and TRBJ2-7; the match to TRBD2 covers 7 bases. Germline lookup yields CDR1 SGHVS and CDR2 FQNEAQ. Losses at the gene ends were 5 bases for V and 5 bases for J; bases not matched to a gene: 9. The CDR3 consists of 14 residues. The CDR3 DNA follows: TGTGCCAGCAGCCCATCGCGGGAGCAGGACGAGCAGTACTTC. It codes for CASSPSREQDEQYF.

This clonotype was detected many times. The rearrangement links TRBV6-1 to TRBJ2-1; D not certain. The V end lost 6 bases, the J end lost 10 bases, and 16 bases lay between the germline ends. Per germline, CDR1 MNHNS and CDR2 SASEGT. The CDR3 length is 13 residues. CDR3 sequence reads: CASSFDPSREQFF. The CDR3 bases are TGTGCCAGCAGCTTCGACCCAAGCAGAGAGCAGTTCTTC.

This clonotype was seen a few times. This sequence joins TRBV11-2 and TRBJ1-4; D remains unclear. Germline CDR1 is SGHAT and CDR2 is FQNNGV. This CDR3 comprises 16 residues. V dropped 2 bases and J dropped 5 bases, with 15 bases sitting between them. CDR3: CASSLFGSPGNEKLFF. Here the CDR3 DNA reads TGTGCCAGCAGCTTATTTGGTTCCCCCGGGAATGAAAAACTGTTTTTT.

This clonotype was detected a few times. The gene calls are TRBV5-1 and TRBJ2-5; 13 positions match TRBD2. The CDR3 is made up of 16 amino acids. With V trimmed by 2 bases and J by 4 bases, 5 bases remained unmatched. CDR1 is SGHRS and CDR2 is YFSETQ in the germline V gene. The CDR3 nucleotides are TGCGCCAGCAGCTTCGGACTAGCGGGAGTAACAGAGACCCAGTACTTC. As protein: CASSFGLAGVTETQYF.

V gene TRBV4-3 combines with J gene TRBJ2-7, with D unclear. V lost 0 bases, J lost 2 bases, and 14 bases lay in between. CDR1 LGHNA and CDR2 YSLEER come from the germline V gene. The CDR3 spans 16 residues. CDR3 sequence (DNA): TGCGCCAGCAGCCAAGATAACGCAGCCAACCCCTACGAGCAGTACTTC. Its protein product is CASSQDNAANPYEQYF.

The rearrangement links TRBV6-5 to TRBJ2-7, with 8 bases identical to TRBD1. This CDR3 spans 14 amino acids. Germline V gives CDR1 MNHEY, CDR2 SVGAGI. Trimming took 2 bases from V and 2 from J; bases not matched to a gene: 2. The CDR3 nucleotides are TGTGCCAGCAGTTACGGGACAGGAGCCTACGAGCAGTACTTC. This codes for CASSYGTGAYEQYF.